Included here is one T cell receptor (beta chain) sequence, with context. Its specificity is unknown. Germline trimming cut 0 bases from V and 10 bases from J; bases unmatched to any gene: 12. This CDR3 comprises 16 residues. From germline, CDR1 is SGHTS and CDR2 YDEGEE. The source of the sample is a study of shared clonotypes between healthy human individuals. The overall study: A donor's plate count was three for CD4 naive and three for CD4 memory; CD8 naive had two and CD8 memory one. Study-wide results and caveats: Against clonotypes common to all four donors, non-shared ones had lower generation probabilities. Larger richness was generally estimated for naive than memory subsets. In having few donors, the study represented limited genetic and exposure-history diversity.

Sequencing was performed with immunoSEQ multiplex PCR; in TCRdb, only in-frame clones are kept and a portion is missing. The data hold 2 million to 2.5 million clones, with about 92% observed a single time. The J gene is TRBJ2-1, the V gene TRBV5-8; 8 nucleotides match TRBD2. The source is a man between 18 and 35 years old in good health. Some clones in this sample may be carry-over from other donors' samples. Sample: naive CD4+ T cells from PBMCs. Stated subset: CD45RA+ positively selected. CDR3 in amino acids: CASSLVLERERGEQFF. Here the CDR3 DNA reads TGTGCCAGCAGCTTGGTTTTGGAGCGGGAGCGAGGGGAGCAGTTCTTC.